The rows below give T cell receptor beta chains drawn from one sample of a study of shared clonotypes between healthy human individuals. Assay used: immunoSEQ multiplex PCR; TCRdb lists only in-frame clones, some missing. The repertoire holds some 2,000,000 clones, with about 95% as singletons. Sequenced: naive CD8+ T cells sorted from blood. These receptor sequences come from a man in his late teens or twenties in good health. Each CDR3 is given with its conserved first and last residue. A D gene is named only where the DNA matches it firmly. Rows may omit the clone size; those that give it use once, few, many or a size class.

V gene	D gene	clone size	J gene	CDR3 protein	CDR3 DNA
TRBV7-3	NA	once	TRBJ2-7	CASSLKDEQYF	TGTGCCAGCAGCTTAAAGGACGAGCAGTACTTC
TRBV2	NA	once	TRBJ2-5	CASSEEGEGNQETQYF	TGTGCCAGCAGTGAAGAGGGCGAGGGAAACCAAGAGACCCAGTACTTC
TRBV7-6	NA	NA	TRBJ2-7	CASSSKANEQYF	TGTGCCAGCAGCTCCAAGGCCAACGAGCAGTACTTC
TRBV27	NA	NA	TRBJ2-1	CASRASKYNEQFF	TGTGCCAGCAGGGCTTCGAAATACAATGAGCAGTTCTTC
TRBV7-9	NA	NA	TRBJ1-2	CASSFNYGYTF	TGTGCCAGCAGCTTTAACTATGGCTACACCTTC
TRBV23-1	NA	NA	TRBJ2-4	CASSHHRIAKNIQYF	TGCGCCAGCAGTCACCACAGAATAGCCAAAAACATTCAGTACTTC
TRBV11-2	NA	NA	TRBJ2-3	CASSLLHTPATDTQYF	TGTGCCAGCAGCTTACTCCATACCCCGGCCACAGATACGCAGTATTTT
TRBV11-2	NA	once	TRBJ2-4	CASSLGAGALDIQYF	TGTGCCAGCAGCCTGGGAGCAGGAGCTTTAGACATTCAGTACTTC
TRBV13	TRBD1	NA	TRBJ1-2	CASSLNAQGIYGYTF	TGTGCCAGCAGCTTAAACGCACAGGGGATTTATGGCTACACCTTC
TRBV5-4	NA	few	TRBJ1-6	CASSLDLVGSYNSPLHF	TGTGCCAGCAGCTTGGATTTGGTCGGGTCCTATAATTCACCCCTCCACTTT
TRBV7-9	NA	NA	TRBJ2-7	CASSLAPGLDSYEQYF	TGTGCCAGCAGCTTAGCACCGGGCCTAGATTCCTACGAGCAGTACTTC
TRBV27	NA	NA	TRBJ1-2	CASSLWGGVNYGYTF	TGTGCCAGCAGTCTATGGGGCGGAGTAAACTATGGCTACACCTTC
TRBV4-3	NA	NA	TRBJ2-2	CASSQYRGVGELFF	TGCGCCAGCAGCCAATACCGGGGTGTCGGGGAGCTGTTTTTT
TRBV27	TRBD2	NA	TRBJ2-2	CASMTSGNTGELFF	TGTGCCAGCATGACTAGCGGAAACACCGGGGAGCTGTTTTTT
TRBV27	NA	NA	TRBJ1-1	CASSDVVGQPIEAFF	TGTGCCAGCAGTGATGTTGTCGGTCAACCAATAGAAGCTTTCTTT
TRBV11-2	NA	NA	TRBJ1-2	CASSLGRNYGYTF	TGTGCCAGCAGCTTAGGACGGAACTATGGCTACACCTTC
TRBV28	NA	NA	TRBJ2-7	CASRDLFGTDEQYF	TGTGCCAGCAGGGATCTCTTCGGGACGGACGAGCAGTACTTC
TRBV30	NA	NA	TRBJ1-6	CAWSVLKGYSPLHF	TGTGCCTGGAGTGTACTGAAGGGATACTCACCCCTCCACTTT
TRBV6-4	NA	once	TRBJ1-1	CASSEYPRGGTGTEAFF	TGTGCCAGCAGTGAATACCCACGGGGCGGGACCGGCACTGAAGCTTTCTTT
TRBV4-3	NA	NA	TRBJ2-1	CASSQGTSSYNEQFF	TGCGCCAGCAGCCAAGGTACTAGCTCCTACAATGAGCAGTTCTTC
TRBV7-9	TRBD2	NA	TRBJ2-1	CASSGTSGRATKEQFF	TGTGCCAGCAGCGGAACTAGCGGGAGGGCCACAAAGGAGCAGTTCTTC
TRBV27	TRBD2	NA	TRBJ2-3	CASSLTLAGGPDTQYF	TGTGCCAGCAGTTTAACGCTAGCGGGGGGGCCTGATACGCAGTATTTT
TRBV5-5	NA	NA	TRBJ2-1	CASSFSRQQFF	TGTGCCAGCAGCTTCTCCCGGCAGCAGTTCTTC
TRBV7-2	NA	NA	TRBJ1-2	CASSLGGGADYGYTF	TGTGCCAGCAGCTTAGGTGGGGGCGCGGACTATGGCTACACCTTC
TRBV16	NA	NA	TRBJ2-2	CASSQLNGDGELFF	TGTGCCAGCAGCCAATTAAACGGCGACGGGGAGCTGTTTTTT
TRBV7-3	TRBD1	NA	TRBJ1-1	CASSPRQGMETEAFF	TGTGCCAGCAGCCCGAGACAGGGGATGGAGACTGAAGCTTTCTTT
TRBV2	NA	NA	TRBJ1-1	CASPGTVPGGGKTEAFF	TGTGCCAGCCCGGGCACAGTTCCCGGCGGAGGTAAAACTGAAGCTTTCTTT
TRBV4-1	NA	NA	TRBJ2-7	CASSLSANYEQYF	TGCGCCAGCAGCCTCTCAGCGAACTACGAGCAGTACTTC
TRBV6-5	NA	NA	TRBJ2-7	CASFVGDGAYEQYF	TGTGCCAGCTTCGTGGGGGACGGAGCCTACGAGCAGTACTTC
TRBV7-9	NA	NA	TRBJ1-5	CASSLGGDQPQHF	TGTGCCAGCAGCTTAGGAGGAGATCAGCCCCAGCATTTT
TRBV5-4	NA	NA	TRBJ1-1	CASSLGPGAGTEAFF	TGTGCCAGCAGCTTGGGTCCAGGGGCGGGCACTGAAGCTTTCTTT
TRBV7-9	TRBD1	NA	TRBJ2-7	CASSWTGNYEQYF	TGTGCCAGCAGTTGGACAGGGAACTACGAGCAGTACTTC
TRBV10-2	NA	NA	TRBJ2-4	CASSGSPERDKNIQYF	TGCGCCAGCAGTGGTAGCCCGGAACGAGACAAAAACATTCAGTACTTC
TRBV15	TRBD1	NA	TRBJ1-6	CATSRDQNRGYYNSPLHF	TGTGCCACCAGCAGAGATCAAAACAGGGGATACTATAATTCACCCCTCCACTTT
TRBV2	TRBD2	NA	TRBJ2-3	CASKWEGSSDTQYF	TGTGCCAGCAAGTGGGAGGGGAGCTCAGATACGCAGTATTTT
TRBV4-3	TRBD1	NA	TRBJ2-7	CASSQDRDSGGGYEQYF	TGCGCCAGCAGCCAAGATCGGGACAGTGGTGGGGGCTACGAGCAGTACTTC
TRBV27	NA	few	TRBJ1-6	CASADTYNSPLHF	TGTGCCAGCGCGGACACCTATAATTCACCCCTCCACTTT
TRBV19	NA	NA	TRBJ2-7	CASSHGPLGYEQYF	TGTGCCAGTAGTCATGGCCCGTTAGGATACGAGCAGTACTTC
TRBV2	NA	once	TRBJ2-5	CASLDFQETQYF	TGTGCCAGCTTGGACTTCCAAGAGACCCAGTACTTC
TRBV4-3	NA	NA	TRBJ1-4	CASSQERTGATNEKLFF	TGCGCCAGCAGCCAAGAGCGGACGGGGGCAACTAATGAAAAACTGTTTTTT
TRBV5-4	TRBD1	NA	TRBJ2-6	CASSYGTAGANVLTF	TGTGCCAGCAGCTACGGGACAGCTGGGGCCAACGTCCTGACTTTC
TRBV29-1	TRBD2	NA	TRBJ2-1	CSVVGASGGAYEQFF	TGCAGCGTTGTAGGTGCTAGCGGGGGGGCCTATGAGCAGTTCTTC
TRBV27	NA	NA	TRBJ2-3	CASSSPLRGANTDTQYF	TGTGCCAGCAGTTCCCCCCTCCGGGGGGCCAACACAGATACGCAGTATTTT
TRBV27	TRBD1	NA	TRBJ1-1	CASTRTGGTEAFF	TGTGCCAGCACGCGGACAGGAGGGACTGAAGCTTTCTTT
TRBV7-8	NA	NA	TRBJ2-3	CASSLAGNTDTQYF	TGTGCCAGCAGCTTAGCGGGGAACACAGATACGCAGTATTTT
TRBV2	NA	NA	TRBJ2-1	CASTGDNYNEQFF	TGTGCCAGCACCGGGGACAACTACAATGAGCAGTTCTTC
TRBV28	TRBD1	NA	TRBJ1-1	CASRLTGTGEAFF	TGTGCCAGCAGACTCACAGGGACAGGTGAAGCTTTCTTT
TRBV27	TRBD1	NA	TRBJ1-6	CASSFAWGQVNSPLHF	TGTGCCAGCAGTTTTGCGTGGGGACAGGTGAATTCACCCCTCCACTTT
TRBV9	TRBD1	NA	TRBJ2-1	CASSVEGTGRNEQFF	TGTGCCAGCAGCGTAGAGGGGACAGGGCGGAATGAGCAGTTCTTC
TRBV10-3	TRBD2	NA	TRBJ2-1	CAISESIAGESYNEQFF	TGTGCCATCAGTGAGTCCATAGCGGGAGAAAGTTACAATGAGCAGTTCTTC
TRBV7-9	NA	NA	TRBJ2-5	CASSQGGVPETQYF	TGTGCCAGCAGTCAGGGGGGGGTCCCAGAGACCCAGTACTTC
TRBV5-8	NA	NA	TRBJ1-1	CASSGNRDGRNTEAFF	TGTGCCAGCAGCGGGAACAGGGACGGGAGGAACACTGAAGCTTTCTTT
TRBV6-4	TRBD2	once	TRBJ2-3	CASSDYSWRESTDTQYF	TGTGCCAGCAGTGACTACTCTTGGCGGGAGAGCACAGATACGCAGTATTTT
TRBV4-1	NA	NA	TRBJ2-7	CASSQHRNSYEQYF	TGCGCCAGCAGCCAGCACAGGAACTCCTACGAGCAGTACTTC